Reported below is one T cell receptor (beta chain). The antigen remains unidentified. The data were obtained in a study of regulatory T cells. The germline V and J ends were trimmed by 4 bases and 4 bases, with 16 bases remaining between them. The germline V gene encodes CDR1 SEHNR and CDR2 FQNEAQ (reference sequence). This CDR3 region has 15 residues. The primer mix had 52 TRBV and 13 TRBJ primers. Here immunoSEQ multiplex PCR was the method, and the copy in TCRdb shows in-frame clones only, minus some. The sample includes some 15,000 clones, 65% to 90% of them seen just once. The study, taken as a whole, reports: Hydrophobic residues at CDR3 positions 6 and 7 were enriched in conventional CD4+ T cells of CD3G-deficient patients.

This clonotype was sampled from a person younger than 45 with CD3G deficiency. The chain has TRBV7-9 and TRBJ2-5, with a weak D call TRBD1 (6 bases). Sequencing input: conventional CD4+ T cells sorted from blood. CDR3 residues: CASSSDRIERETQYF. CDR3 coding DNA: TGTGCCAGCAGCTCGGACAGAATTGAGCGAGAGACCCAGTACTTC. Supplemented by reference TRBV7-9 and TRBJ2-5, the full variable domain reads DTGVSQNPRHKITKRGQNVTFRCDPISEHNRLYWYRQTLGQGPEFLTYFQNEAQLEKSRLLSDRFSAERPKGSFSTLEIQRTEQGDSAMYLCASSSDRIERETQYFGPGTRLLVL.